The 4 T cell receptor beta chains listed next were all sequenced from one sample in a study of type 1 regulatory T cells. TCRdb re-called the reads with MiXCR, one entry per CDR3 protein. The table lists about 18,000 distinct CDR3 sequences, approximately 10% of them singletons. The sequencing input was CD4+ T cells, either the whole sample or a sorted fraction (not recorded which). All receptors come from a human donor in good health.

This clonotype is categorized as medium-sized. At one of its ends the junction is not consistent with the germline gene, which may arise from a read error. This rearrangement joins TRBV4-2 to TRBJ2-5, with TRBD1 as a possible D gene (5 bases). The germline CDR1 and CDR2 sequences are LGHNA and YNFKEQ. CDR3 length: 13 amino acids. This CDR3 is CASSRLTEEAQYF. In DNA, the CDR3 is TGTGCCAGCAGCCGACTGACAGAAGAGGCCCAGTACTTC.

The table lists this clonotype with many counts. The rearrangement joins TRBV5-6 to TRBJ2-7; 8 nucleotides align to TRBD2. Germline V lookup: CDR1 SGHDT, CDR2 YYEEEE. The CDR3 totals 15 residues. V was clipped by 0 bases and J by 7 bases; unmatched bases: 9. The CDR3 nucleotides read TGTGCCAGCAGCTTGGCCGGGGGGGGAGCAAGGGAGCAGTACTTC. Amino acid sequence: CASSLAGGGAREQYF.

The genes are TRBV30 and TRBJ2-5; no firm D call. CDR1 and CDR2 from the germline V gene are GTSNPN and SVGIG (reference sequence). Trimming stripped 0 bases from V and 0 bases from J, with 8 bases between. The CDR3 has 14 amino acids. CDR3 DNA: TGTGCCTGGAGTGTAGGGCTCAACCAAGAGACCCAGTACTTC. Translated, it gives CAWSVGLNQETQYF.

This clonotype has a count of ten or more. The chain carries TRBV24-1 and TRBJ2-5; the D is unclear. V was cut by 7 bases and J by 5 bases, with 13 bases left in between. From germline, CDR1 is KGHDR and CDR2 SFDVKD. This CDR3 has 13 amino acids. The CDR3 spells CATRGNILETQYF. CDR3 bases: TGTGCCACCAGAGGGAACATTCTTGAGACCCAGTACTTC.